This T cell receptor beta chain appears in the sequencing data of a study of response to subunit inactivated influenza vaccine. Whole-study results and caveats: It was the authors' suggestion that each seasonal influenza vaccination recruits few new T cells.

Looked up from germline, CDR1 is ENHRY and CDR2 is SYGVKD. The CDR3 covers 13 residues. V lost 10 bases and J lost 4, with 16 bases in between. MiXCR, applied by TCRdb to the RT-PCR reads, yields one record per CDR3 protein. The table records about 160,000 distinct CDR3 sequences, 11% of them present only once. This clonotype was seen a few times. Its antigen is currently unknown. V is TRBV10-3 and J is TRBJ1-2; D gene ambiguous. The specimen comprised non-naive T cells sorted from PBMCs, sampled 45 days after vaccination. The TCR was taken from a man between 45 and 60 years old who received an inactivated influenza vaccine. This CDR3 reads CATDPGGAYGYTF. The CDR3 DNA is TGTGCCACCGACCCGGGCGGAGCCTATGGCTACACCTTC.